The 15 T cell receptor beta chains reported below all come from one sample, sequenced in a study of blood T cell repertoires in COVID-19. Data came from immunoSEQ multiplex PCR; TCRdb stores just in-frame clones and leaves some out. Here the sample spans about 120,000 clones, just over 70% being singletons. Source material: peripheral blood. Every receptor here comes from a human donor with acute or convalescent COVID-19. The donor label of this sample is uncertain.

This clone was picked up a small number of times. The rearrangement uses TRBV13 and TRBJ1-4; D not certain. The CDR3 has 13 amino acids. Trimming stripped 8 bases from V and 0 bases from J, with 7 bases between. CDR1 and CDR2 from the germline V gene are PRHDT and FYEKMQ (reference sequence). CDR3 nucleotides: TGTGCCAGCGGAGAATCAACTAATGAAAAACTGTTTTTT. This translates into CASGESTNEKLFF.

The chain joins TRBV28 to TRBJ1-2; D is ambiguous. Trimming pared 5 bases from V and 3 bases from J, leaving 7 bases between. The CDR3 has 12 residues. Looked up from germline, CDR1 is MDHEN and CDR2 is SYDVKM. CDR3 bases: TGTGCCAGCAGTCGCGACTACTATGGCTACACCTTC. It codes for CASSRDYYGYTF.

The chain employs TRBV9 and TRBJ2-3; 10 bases are a match to TRBD2. The J segment lost 1 base and the V segment lost 4 bases, leaving 6 bases of the junction unmatched. Germline V gene data show CDR1 as SGDLS and CDR2 as YYNGEE. This CDR3 contains 16 residues. CDR3 in amino acids: CASSPSSGGGTDTQYF. CDR3 bases: TGTGCCAGCAGCCCCTCGAGCGGGGGGGGCACAGATACGCAGTATTTT.

This rearrangement joins TRBV2 to TRBJ1-4; no definite D call. The CDR3 contains 14 residues. CDR1 SNHLY and CDR2 FYNNEI come from the germline V gene. V lost 4 bases and J 10 bases, leaving 16 bases between the germline ends. Here the CDR3 reads CASSASGRGRKLFF. The CDR3 DNA reads TGTGCCAGCAGTGCGTCTGGGAGAGGAAGAAAACTGTTTTTT.

J is TRBJ2-4 and V is TRBV2; tentative D call: TRBD1 (6 bases). CDR3 size: 14 residues. Germline V lookup: CDR1 SNHLY, CDR2 FYNNEI. Trimming shortened V by 2 bases and J by 2 bases, and 7 bases separated the two germline ends. In DNA form, the CDR3 reads TGTGCCAGCAGTGAAACAGGGCCCAAAAACATTCAGTACTTC. Amino acid sequence: CASSETGPKNIQYF. Together with reference TRBV2 and TRBJ2-4, the CDR3 gives the full variable domain: EPEVTQTPSHQVTQMGQEVILRCVPISNHLYFYWYRQILGQKVEFLVSFYNNEISEKSEIFDDQFSVERPDGSNFTLKIRSTKLEDSAMYFCASSETGPKNIQYFGAGTRLSVL.

The J gene is TRBJ1-5, the V gene TRBV28, with 8 bases fitting TRBD1. Germline CDR1 and CDR2: MDHEN and SYDVKM. After removal of 11 bases from V and 8 bases from J, the junction contained 8 bases not matched to a gene. The CDR3 contains 12 residues. CDR3 nucleotides: TGTGCCCTGGGGACAGGTGTTAAGCCCCAGCATTTT. Amino acid sequence: CALGTGVKPQHF.

The chain recombines TRBV5-1 with TRBJ2-1; 8 nucleotides agree with TRBD2. The J segment lost 8 bases and the V segment lost 2 bases, leaving 12 bases of the junction unmatched. CDR1 is SGHRS, CDR2 YFSETQ, per germline. The CDR3 spans 16 residues. CDR3 protein: CASSFGRGGAWDEQFF. The CDR3, as DNA: TGCGCCAGCAGCTTCGGACGGGGGGGCGCATGGGATGAGCAGTTCTTC.

The CDR3 sequence is CASSLQGGETQYF. In nucleotides, the CDR3 is TGTGCCAGCTCACTACAGGGCGGGGAGACCCAGTACTTC. The genes are TRBV18 and TRBJ2-5, with D tentatively TRBD1 (6 bases). CDR3 size: 13 residues. V lost 4 bases and J 5 bases, leaving 11 bases between the germline ends. CDR1 and CDR2 from the germline V gene are KGHSH and LQKENI.

The genes are TRBV5-6 and TRBJ1-6, with 7 bases fitting TRBD1. Unmatched junction bases numbered 5, after V lost 1 base and J lost 7 bases. The CDR3 runs 15 residues. CDR1 and CDR2 from the germline V gene are SGHDT and YYEEEE. CDR3 amino acids: CASSLLDRVNSPLHF. The CDR3 nucleotides read TGTGCCAGCAGCTTGCTTGACAGGGTGAATTCACCCCTCCACTTT.

This sequence joins TRBV28 and TRBJ2-3; TRBD2 agrees at 8 bases. Germline V CDR1 and CDR2: MDHEN, SYDVKM. The CDR3 length is 14 residues. Trimming removed 5 bases from V and 7 bases from J; junction bases left unmatched: 8. The CDR3 region has the DNA TGTGCCAGCAGTCGGCCGGGGGGGCGATATACGCAGTATTTT. This translates into CASSRPGGRYTQYF.

V is TRBV5-1 and J is TRBJ2-3, with 10 bases matching TRBD2. This CDR3 is built from 17 residues. J lost 3 bases, V lost 0 bases, and 7 bases had no gene match. Germline lookup yields CDR1 SGHRS and CDR2 YFSETQ. CDR3 region: CASSLAVAGGKTDTQYF. CDR3 bases: TGCGCCAGCAGCTTGGCTGTAGCGGGGGGTAAGACAGATACGCAGTATTTT.

The rearrangement uses TRBV7-9 and TRBJ1-3; maybe TRBD1 (5 bases). Trimming left V 5 bases short and J 7 bases short, with 21 bases between. CDR3 length equals 16 residues. Germline CDR1 and CDR2: SEHNR and FQNEAQ (reference sequence). CDR3 coding DNA: TGTGCCAGCAGCCTTGCCAGGGCCGGGGGAGGCAACACCATATATTTT. It codes for CASSLARAGGGNTIYF. Complete variable domain (other parts from reference TRBV7-9 and TRBJ1-3): DTGVSQNPRHKITKRGQNVTFRCDPISEHNRLYWYRQTLGQGPEFLTYFQNEAQLEKSRLLSDRFSAERPKGSFSTLEIQRTEQGDSAMYLCASSLARAGGGNTIYFGEGSWLTVV.

At least ten counts were recorded for this clone. The chain links TRBV9 to TRBJ1-2; 8 nucleotides align to TRBD1. Looked up from germline, CDR1 is SGDLS and CDR2 is YYNGEE. The CDR3 length is 15 residues. Losses at the gene ends were 4 bases for V and 6 bases for J; bases not matched to a gene: 11. CDR3 protein: CASSLKDRARDGYTF. The CDR3 DNA sequence: TGTGCCAGCAGCCTCAAGGACAGGGCCAGAGATGGCTACACCTTC.

CDR3 DNA sequence: TGTGCCAGCAGCTCTACAGGGTACAATGAGCAGTTCTTC. Protein product: CASSSTGYNEQFF. This chain links TRBV13 with TRBJ2-1; tentatively, D is TRBD1 (6 bases). V shed 4 bases and J shed 4 bases, with 8 bases lying between them. There are 13 residues in the CDR3. Per the germline V gene, CDR1 is PRHDT and CDR2 is FYEKMQ (reference sequence).

The chain recombines TRBV6-5 with TRBJ2-3; D is unresolved. CDR3 length: 14 amino acids. Per the germline V gene, CDR1 is MNHEY and CDR2 is SVGAGI. The germline V and J ends were trimmed by 6 bases and 6 bases, with 16 bases remaining between them. The CDR3 DNA reads as TGTGCCAGCAGGCCTGGCGGTCGCGCGGATACGCAGTATTTT. Protein product: CASRPGGRADTQYF.